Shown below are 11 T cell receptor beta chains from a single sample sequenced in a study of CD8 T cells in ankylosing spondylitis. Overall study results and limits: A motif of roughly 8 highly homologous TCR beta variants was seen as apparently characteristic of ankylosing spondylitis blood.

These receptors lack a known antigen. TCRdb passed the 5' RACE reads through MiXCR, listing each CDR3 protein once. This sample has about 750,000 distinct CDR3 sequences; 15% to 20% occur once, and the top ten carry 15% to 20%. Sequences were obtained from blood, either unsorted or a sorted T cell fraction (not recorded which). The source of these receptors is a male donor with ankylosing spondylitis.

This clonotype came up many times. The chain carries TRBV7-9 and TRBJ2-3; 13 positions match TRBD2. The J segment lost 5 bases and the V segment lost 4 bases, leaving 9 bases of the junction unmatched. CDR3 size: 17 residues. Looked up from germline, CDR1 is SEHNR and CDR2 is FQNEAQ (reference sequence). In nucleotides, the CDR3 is TGTGCCAGCAGCTACCCAGGACTAGCGGGAGAGAGAGATACGCAGTATTTT. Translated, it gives CASSYPGLAGERDTQYF.

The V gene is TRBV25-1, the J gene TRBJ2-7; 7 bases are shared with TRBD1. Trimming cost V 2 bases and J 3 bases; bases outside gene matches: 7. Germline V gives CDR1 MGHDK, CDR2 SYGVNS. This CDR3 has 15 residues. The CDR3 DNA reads TGTGCCAGCAGTGAAGTGGGACAGAGCAACTACGAGCAGTACTTC. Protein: CASSEVGQSNYEQYF.

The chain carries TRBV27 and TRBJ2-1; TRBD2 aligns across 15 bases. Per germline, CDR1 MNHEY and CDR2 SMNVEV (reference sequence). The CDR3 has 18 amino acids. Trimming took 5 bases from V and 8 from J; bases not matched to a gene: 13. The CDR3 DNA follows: TGTGCCAGCAGTCTTAGGACTAGCGGGAGGGTGAAAACAGATGAGCAGTTCTTC. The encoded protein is CASSLRTSGRVKTDEQFF.

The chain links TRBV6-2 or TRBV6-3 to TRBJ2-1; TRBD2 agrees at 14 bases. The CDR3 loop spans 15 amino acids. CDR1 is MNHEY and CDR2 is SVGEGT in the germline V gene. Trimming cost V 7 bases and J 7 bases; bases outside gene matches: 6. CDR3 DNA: TGTGCCAGCACCAGACTAGCGGGAGGGGGGAATGAGCAGTTCTTC. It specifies CASTRLAGGGNEQFF.

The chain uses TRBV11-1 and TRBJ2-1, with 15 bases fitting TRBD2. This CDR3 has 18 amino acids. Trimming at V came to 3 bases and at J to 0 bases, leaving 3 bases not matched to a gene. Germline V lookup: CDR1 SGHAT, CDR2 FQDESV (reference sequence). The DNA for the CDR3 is TGTGCCAGCAGCTTCGGGACTAGCGGGAGGAGCTCCTACAATGAGCAGTTCTTC. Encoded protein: CASSFGTSGRSSYNEQFF.

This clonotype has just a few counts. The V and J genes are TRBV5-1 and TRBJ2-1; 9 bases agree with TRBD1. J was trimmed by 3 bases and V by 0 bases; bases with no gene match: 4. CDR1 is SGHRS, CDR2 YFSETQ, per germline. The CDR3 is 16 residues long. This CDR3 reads CASSLVQGAFYNEQFF. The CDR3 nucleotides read TGCGCCAGCAGCTTGGTACAGGGGGCTTTCTACAATGAGCAGTTCTTC.

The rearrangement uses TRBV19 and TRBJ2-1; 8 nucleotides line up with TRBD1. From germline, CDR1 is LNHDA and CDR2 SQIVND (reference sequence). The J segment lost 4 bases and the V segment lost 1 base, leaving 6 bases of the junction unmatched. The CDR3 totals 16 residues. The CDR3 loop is CASSIGSGGLYNEQFF. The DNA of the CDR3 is TGTGCCAGTAGTATAGGCTCAGGGGGCCTATACAATGAGCAGTTCTTC.

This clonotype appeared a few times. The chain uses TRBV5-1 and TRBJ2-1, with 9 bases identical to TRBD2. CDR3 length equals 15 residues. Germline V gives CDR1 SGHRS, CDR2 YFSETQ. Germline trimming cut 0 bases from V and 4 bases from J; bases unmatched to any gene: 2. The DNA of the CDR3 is TGCGCCAGCAGCTTGGATCTAGCGGGGTACAATGAGCAGTTCTTC. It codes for CASSLDLAGYNEQFF.

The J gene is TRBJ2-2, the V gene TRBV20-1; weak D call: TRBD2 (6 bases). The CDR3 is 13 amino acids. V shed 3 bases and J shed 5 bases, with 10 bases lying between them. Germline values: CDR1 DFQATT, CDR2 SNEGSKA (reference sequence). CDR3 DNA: TGCAGTGCTAGCGGGAGCGGAACCGGGGAGCTGTTTTTT. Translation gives CSASGSGTGELFF.

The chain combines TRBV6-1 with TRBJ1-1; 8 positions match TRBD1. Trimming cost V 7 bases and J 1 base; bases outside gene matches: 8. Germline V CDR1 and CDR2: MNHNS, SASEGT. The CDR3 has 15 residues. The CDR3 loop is CASTPGDRGNTEAFF. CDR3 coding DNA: TGTGCCAGCACCCCCGGTGACAGGGGGAACACTGAAGCTTTCTTT.

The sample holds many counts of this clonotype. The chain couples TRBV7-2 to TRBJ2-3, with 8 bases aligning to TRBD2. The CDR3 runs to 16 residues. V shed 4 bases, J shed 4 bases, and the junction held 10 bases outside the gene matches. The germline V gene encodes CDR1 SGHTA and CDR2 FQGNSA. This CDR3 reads CASSSSGGAVADTQYF. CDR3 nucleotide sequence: TGTGCCAGCAGCTCTTCCGGGGGGGCCGTGGCAGATACGCAGTATTTT.